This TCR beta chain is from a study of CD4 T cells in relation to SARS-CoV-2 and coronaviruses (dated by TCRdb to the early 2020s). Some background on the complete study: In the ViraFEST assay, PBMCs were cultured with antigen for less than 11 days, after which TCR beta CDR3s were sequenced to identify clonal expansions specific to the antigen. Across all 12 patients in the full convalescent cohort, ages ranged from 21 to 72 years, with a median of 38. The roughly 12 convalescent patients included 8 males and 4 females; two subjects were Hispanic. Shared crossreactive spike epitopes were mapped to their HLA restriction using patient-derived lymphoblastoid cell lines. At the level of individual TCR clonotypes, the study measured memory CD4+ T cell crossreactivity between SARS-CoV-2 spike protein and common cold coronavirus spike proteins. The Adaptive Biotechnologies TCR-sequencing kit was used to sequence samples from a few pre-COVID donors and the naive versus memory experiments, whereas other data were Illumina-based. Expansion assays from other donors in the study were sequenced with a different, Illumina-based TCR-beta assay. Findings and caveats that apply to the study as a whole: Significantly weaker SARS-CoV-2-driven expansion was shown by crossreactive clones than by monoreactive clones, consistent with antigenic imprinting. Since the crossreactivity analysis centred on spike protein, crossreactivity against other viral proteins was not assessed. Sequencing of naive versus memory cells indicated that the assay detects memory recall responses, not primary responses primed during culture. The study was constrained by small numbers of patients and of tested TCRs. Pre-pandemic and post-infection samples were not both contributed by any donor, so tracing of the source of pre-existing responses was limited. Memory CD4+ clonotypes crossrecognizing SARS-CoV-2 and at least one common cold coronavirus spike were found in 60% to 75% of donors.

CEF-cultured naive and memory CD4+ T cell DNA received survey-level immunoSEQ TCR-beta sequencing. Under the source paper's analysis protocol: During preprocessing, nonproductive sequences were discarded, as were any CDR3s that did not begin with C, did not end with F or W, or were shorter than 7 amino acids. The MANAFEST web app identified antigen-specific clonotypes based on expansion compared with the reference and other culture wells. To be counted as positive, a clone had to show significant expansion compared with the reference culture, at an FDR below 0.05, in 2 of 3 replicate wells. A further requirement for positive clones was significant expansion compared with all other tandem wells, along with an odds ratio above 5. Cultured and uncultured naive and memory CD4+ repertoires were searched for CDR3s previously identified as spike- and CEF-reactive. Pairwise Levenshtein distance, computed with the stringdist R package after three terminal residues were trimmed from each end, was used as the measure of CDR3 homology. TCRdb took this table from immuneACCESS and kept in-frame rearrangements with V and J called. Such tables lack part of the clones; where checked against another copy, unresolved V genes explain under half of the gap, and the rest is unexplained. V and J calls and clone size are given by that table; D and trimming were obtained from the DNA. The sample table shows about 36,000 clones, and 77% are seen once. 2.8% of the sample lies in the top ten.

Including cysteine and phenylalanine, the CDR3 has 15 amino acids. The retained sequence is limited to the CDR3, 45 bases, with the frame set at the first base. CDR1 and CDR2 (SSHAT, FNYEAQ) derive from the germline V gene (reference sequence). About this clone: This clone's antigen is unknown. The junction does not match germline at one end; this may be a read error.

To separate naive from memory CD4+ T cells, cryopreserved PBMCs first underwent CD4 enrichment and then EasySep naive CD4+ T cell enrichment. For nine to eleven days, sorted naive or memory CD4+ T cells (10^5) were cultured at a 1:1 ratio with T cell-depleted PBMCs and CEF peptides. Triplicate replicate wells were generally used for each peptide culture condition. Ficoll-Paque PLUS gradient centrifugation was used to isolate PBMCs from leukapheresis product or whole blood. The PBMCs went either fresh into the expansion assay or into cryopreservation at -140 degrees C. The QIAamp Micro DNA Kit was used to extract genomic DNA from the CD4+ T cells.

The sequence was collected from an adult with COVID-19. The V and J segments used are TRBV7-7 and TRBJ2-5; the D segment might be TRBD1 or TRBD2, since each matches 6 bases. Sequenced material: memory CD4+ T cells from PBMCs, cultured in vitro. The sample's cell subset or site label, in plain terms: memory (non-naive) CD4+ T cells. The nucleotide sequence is TGTGCTAGCAGCTTACTTACGGGGGCCCCAGAGACCCAGTACTTC. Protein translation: CASSLLTGAPETQYF.